One and the same sample provided the 32 T cell receptor beta chains below, sequenced in a study of blood T cell repertoires in COVID-19. Method: immunoSEQ multiplex PCR; TCRdb's copy keeps in-frame clones and lacks some. The table has some 260,000 clones, nearly 90% seen once. What was sequenced was peripheral blood. These receptor sequences come from a man aged 18 to 35 with active or convalescent COVID-19.

The genes are TRBV29-1 and TRBJ1-1; D is ambiguous. This CDR3 is built from 14 residues. V was pared by 6 bases and J by 4 bases, with 18 bases between. In germline, CDR1 is SQVTM, CDR2 ANQGSEA. CDR3 bases: TGCAGCGTGGTGGGCGGACCGGGGAGCACTGAAGCTTTCTTT. Protein sequence: CSVVGGPGSTEAFF.

The chain carries TRBV27 and TRBJ1-3; a possible D gene is TRBD1 (6 bases). The V end lost 11 bases, the J end lost 0 bases, and 14 bases lay between the germline ends. The CDR3 is 14 amino acids. Germline V lookup: CDR1 MNHEY, CDR2 SMNVEV (reference sequence). This chain's CDR3 is CASSGGASGNTIYF. The CDR3, as DNA: TGTGCCTCCAGTGGGGGGGCCTCTGGAAACACCATATATTTT.

The V gene is TRBV30, the J gene TRBJ1-4; 8 bases fit TRBD1. CDR1 and CDR2 (germline): GTSNPN, SVGIG (reference sequence). Losses at the gene ends were 2 bases for V and 4 bases for J; bases not matched to a gene: 6. The CDR3 has 15 residues. This chain's CDR3 is CAWSLRDRYNEKLFF. CDR3 sequence (DNA): TGTGCCTGGAGTCTCCGGGACAGGTATAATGAAAAACTGTTTTTT.

The chain uses TRBV6-2 or TRBV6-3 and TRBJ1-1; weak D call: TRBD1 (5 bases). The CDR3 contains 16 residues. The V and J ends lost 4 bases and 1 base respectively, with 16 bases between them. Looked up from germline, CDR1 is MNHEY and CDR2 is SVGEGT. The CDR3 sequence: CASSSPLTDWNTEAFF. In DNA form, the CDR3 reads TGTGCCAGCAGTTCCCCCCTGACAGATTGGAACACTGAAGCTTTCTTT.

V is TRBV12-5 and J is TRBJ1-6, with 7 bases fitting TRBD1. In germline, CDR1 is LGHNT, CDR2 FRNRAP. This CDR3 has 15 amino acids. J lost 5 bases, V lost 3 bases, and 4 bases had no gene match. The CDR3 nucleotides read TGTGCTAGTGGTTTATGGGACAGAGATAATTCACCCCTCCACTTT. It encodes CASGLWDRDNSPLHF.

The V and J genes are TRBV18 and TRBJ1-3; unclear D gene. Per germline, CDR1 KGHSH and CDR2 LQKENI. V lost 6 bases to trimming and J lost 1 base, with 7 bases between them. The CDR3 has 13 residues. CDR3 DNA: TGTGCCAGCTCCTCGAGTTCTGGAAACACCATATATTTT. Protein: CASSSSSGNTIYF.

In DNA form, the CDR3 reads TGTGCCAGCAGCCTACCGGGACAGGGGAACACTGAAGCTTTCTTT. This encodes CASSLPGQGNTEAFF. This chain joins TRBV28 and TRBJ1-1; 9 bases match TRBD1. The V and J ends lost 6 bases and 1 base, in that order; junction bases with no gene match: 6. The CDR3 spans 15 residues. Germline-derived CDR1 and CDR2 are MDHEN and SYDVKM.

The J gene is TRBJ2-3, the V gene TRBV27; D might be TRBD2 (6 bases). Trimming took off 8 bases at V and 4 bases at J, with 13 bases between the two ends. This CDR3 region has 13 residues. Germline CDR1 MNHEY, CDR2 SMNVEV (reference sequence). CDR3 DNA sequence: TGTGCCAGCGGCGGGATAGGGGCAGATACGCAGTATTTT. This gives the protein CASGGIGADTQYF.

J is TRBJ1-2 and V is TRBV21-1; the tabulated D call, TRBD1, remains unverified against the DNA. TRBV21-1 is flagged as a pseudogene. The CDR3 is made up of 16 amino acids. CDR3 bases: TGTGCCAGCAGCACCCGGTCCAGGGGGCGGGATTATGGCTACACCTTC. It is translated as CASSTRSRGRDYGYTF.

This rearrangement joins TRBV14 to TRBJ2-7, with 13 bases aligning to TRBD2. Germline CDR1 and CDR2: SGHDN and FVKESK. The CDR3 covers 15 residues. After removal of 2 bases from V and 6 bases from J, the junction contained 4 bases not matched to a gene. Written as DNA, the CDR3 is TGTGCCAGCAGCCAACAAGGGACTAGCGGGATCGAGCAGTACTTC. Its protein product is CASSQQGTSGIEQYF.

The genes are TRBV5-1 and TRBJ2-3; tentatively, D is TRBD2 (5 bases). V lost 4 bases and J 1 base, leaving 13 bases between the germline ends. Germline V CDR1 and CDR2: SGHRS, YFSETQ. The CDR3 is 15 residues long. DNA of the CDR3: TGCGCCAGCAGCCGGGAATCCCGGGGCACAGATACGCAGTATTTT. As protein: CASSRESRGTDTQYF.

The chain uses TRBV28 and TRBJ2-1; 7 nucleotides match TRBD2. V gave up 3 bases and J gave up 5 bases; unmatched junction bases: 7. This CDR3 has 15 residues. Germline V gene lookup returns CDR1 MDHEN and CDR2 SYDVKM. The CDR3 nucleotides are TGTGCCAGCAGTTTGATAACTGGGAGGGACAATGAGCAGTTCTTC. It yields the protein CASSLITGRDNEQFF.

The chain uses TRBV3-1 (or the pseudogene TRBV3-2) and TRBJ2-1, with 7 bases aligning to TRBD2. V shed 1 base and J 7 bases; nucleotides not matched to a gene: 7. The length of the CDR3 is 15 residues. Germline V lookup: CDR1 LGHDT, CDR2 YNNKEL (reference sequence). DNA for the CDR3: TGTGCCAGCAGCCAAGTACGCGGGGGAAATAATGAGCAGTTCTTC. Amino acid sequence: CASSQVRGGNNEQFF.

The rearrangement uses TRBV7-2 and TRBJ2-5; D ambiguous. V was clipped by 2 bases and J by 1 base, with 8 bases between them. The CDR3 has 14 residues. Germline loops: CDR1 SGHTA, CDR2 FQGNSA. This CDR3 is CASSLFALQETQYF. In DNA form, the CDR3 reads TGTGCCAGCAGCTTATTTGCGCTCCAAGAGACCCAGTACTTC.

The chain is built from TRBV7-3 and TRBJ2-4, with a tentative D call TRBD2 (7 bases). This CDR3 contains 13 residues. From germline, CDR1 is SGHTA and CDR2 FQGTGA. With 6 bases removed from V and 6 bases from J, the gap between germline ends came to 12 bases. CDR3 bases: TGTGCCAGCAGTACGGGGGGCTCAAACATTCAGTACTTC. As protein: CASSTGGSNIQYF.

The chain links TRBV5-4 to TRBJ2-3; D is undetermined. V was clipped by 0 bases and J by 3 bases, with 8 bases between them. Germline assignment: CDR1 SGHNT and CDR2 YYREEE (reference sequence). CDR3 length: 14 amino acids. The CDR3: CASSLDLRTDTQYF. Here the CDR3 DNA reads TGTGCCAGCAGCTTGGATCTCCGGACAGATACGCAGTATTTT. Together with reference TRBV5-4 and TRBJ2-3, the CDR3 gives the full variable domain: ETGVTQSPTHLIKTRGQQVTLRCSSQSGHNTVSWYQQALGQGPQFIFQYYREEENGRGNFPPRFSGLQFPNYSSELNVNALELDDSALYLCASSLDLRTDTQYFGPGTRLTVL.

The chain employs TRBV28 and TRBJ2-7; TRBD2 is a possible D gene (6 bases). V gave up 1 base and J gave up 7 bases, with 8 bases separating them. This CDR3 comprises 12 residues. Germline CDR1 reads MDHEN; CDR2 reads SYDVKM. CDR3 in amino acids: CASSLLAGEQYF. The CDR3 region has the DNA TGTGCCAGCAGTTTATTGGCGGGGGAGCAGTACTTC.

This chain joins TRBV30 and TRBJ1-1; TRBD1 aligns across 8 bases. The germline gives CDR1 GTSNPN, CDR2 SVGIG (reference sequence). This CDR3 is built from 13 residues. J gave up 0 bases and V 8 bases, and 5 bases lay outside the gene matches. The CDR3 region has the DNA TGTGCCGGATGGACAGGGTTGAACACTGAAGCTTTCTTT. This gives the protein CAGWTGLNTEAFF. Variable domain in full (rest from reference TRBV30 and TRBJ1-1): SQTIHQWPATLVQPVGSPLSLECTVEGTSNPNLYWYRQAAGRGLQLLFYSVGIGQISSEVPQNLSASRPQDRQFILSSKKLLLSDSGFYLCAGWTGLNTEAFFGQGTRLTVV.

The chain couples TRBV6-5 to TRBJ1-6; 7 bases agree with TRBD1. The germline CDR1 and CDR2 sequences are MNHEY and SVGAGI. The CDR3 loop spans 13 amino acids. The junction had 6 bases not matched to a gene; V was cut back by 6 bases and J by 10 bases. As DNA, the CDR3 is TGTGCCAGCAGCTCAGGGGGATTCTCACCCCTCCACTTT. Amino acids: CASSSGGFSPLHF.

V is TRBV6-5 and J is TRBJ2-2, with a tentative D call TRBD1 (5 bases). The ends were cut back, 2 bases at V and 14 bases at J, with 9 bases in the middle. Germline V gene sequence: CDR1 MNHEY, CDR2 SVGAGI. This CDR3 comprises 11 residues. The CDR3 here is CASSYGRVLFF. The CDR3 nucleotides read TGTGCCAGCAGTTACGGCAGGGTTCTGTTTTTT.

The rearrangement uses TRBV7-2 and TRBJ1-2; D is unresolved. CDR3 size: 15 residues. The V end lost 3 bases, the J end lost 0 bases, and 11 bases lay between the germline ends. CDR1 SGHTA and CDR2 FQGNSA come from the germline V gene. The CDR3 nucleotides are TGTGCCAGCAGCTTGGGCCCCGTCCCTAACTATGGCTACACCTTC. Amino acid sequence: CASSLGPVPNYGYTF. The whole variable domain, remainder taken from reference TRBV7-2 and TRBJ1-2, is GAGVSQSPSNKVTEKGKDVELRCDPISGHTALYWYRQSLGQGLEFLIYFQGNSAPDKSGLPSDRFSAERTGGSVSTLTIQRTQQEDSAVYLCASSLGPVPNYGYTFGSGTRLTVV.

This rearrangement joins TRBV27 to TRBJ2-1; tentative D call: TRBD2 (6 bases). The germline V gene encodes CDR1 MNHEY and CDR2 SMNVEV (reference sequence). V shed 5 bases and J shed 1 base, with 15 bases lying between them. This CDR3 region has 16 residues. The CDR3 nucleotides are TGTGCCAGCAGTAGGGACTTGATAGCATCCTACAATGAGCAGTTCTTC. It translates to CASSRDLIASYNEQFF.

The V call is TRBV27, the J call TRBJ2-7; 9 bases are shared with TRBD2. Looked up from germline, CDR1 is MNHEY and CDR2 is SMNVEV (reference sequence). V lost 7 bases to trimming and J lost 3 bases; unmatched junction nucleotides: 7. The CDR3 extends over 14 amino acids. The CDR3 DNA sequence: TGTGCCAGCATCCGGCTAGCGGGAAACTACGAGCAGTACTTC. It codes for CASIRLAGNYEQYF.

This clone was detected only a few times. V usage is TRBV7-3 and J usage is TRBJ1-5, with D unresolved. Germline loops: CDR1 SGHTA, CDR2 FQGTGA. There are 13 residues in the CDR3. Trimming shortened V by 5 bases and J by 4 bases, and 9 bases separated the two germline ends. In nucleotides, the CDR3 is TGTGCCAGCAGCCAAACACCGAATCAGCCCCAGCATTTT. Translating it yields CASSQTPNQPQHF. Filled out from reference TRBV7-3 and TRBJ1-5, the complete variable domain reads GAGVSQTPSNKVTEKGKYVELRCDPISGHTALYWYRQSLGQGPEFLIYFQGTGAADDSGLPNDRFFAVRPEGSVSTLKIQRTERGDSAVYLCASSQTPNQPQHFGDGTRLSIL.

V gene TRBV4-2 combines with J gene TRBJ2-5; 8 nucleotides line up with TRBD2. The germline CDR1 and CDR2 sequences are LGHNA and YNFKEQ. V gave up 0 bases and J gave up 5 bases; unmatched junction bases: 8. The CDR3 extends over 16 amino acids. The CDR3 DNA reads as TGTGCCAGCAGCCAAGATGGAGCGGGAGCTTGGGAGACCCAGTACTTC. As protein: CASSQDGAGAWETQYF.

This chain uses TRBV10-2 with TRBJ2-1; 11 bases agree with TRBD2. This CDR3 contains 15 residues. Germline V gives CDR1 WSHSY, CDR2 SAAADI. J was trimmed by 7 bases and V by 6 bases; bases with no gene match: 8. The CDR3 loop is CASRETSGGQNEQFF. Here the CDR3 DNA reads TGCGCCAGCAGAGAAACTAGCGGGGGCCAAAATGAGCAGTTCTTC.

The gene calls are TRBV28 and TRBJ2-5; the D is unclear. Trimming removed 3 bases at V and 2 bases at J, with 4 bases between. Germline V gene sequence: CDR1 MDHEN, CDR2 SYDVKM. This CDR3 spans 12 amino acids. CDR3 region: CASSFSQETQYF. Here the CDR3 DNA reads TGTGCCAGCAGTTTTTCGCAAGAGACCCAGTACTTC.

This clone has a single count. The V call is TRBV9, the J call TRBJ1-2; 9 bases are shared with TRBD1. Germline CDR1 is SGDLS and CDR2 is YYNGEE. Trimming cost V 4 bases and J 0 bases; bases outside gene matches: 7. The CDR3 runs 16 residues. As DNA, the CDR3 is TGTGCCAGCAGCAGATCCGGGACAGGGACTAACTATGGCTACACCTTC. Residues: CASSRSGTGTNYGYTF.

The gene calls are TRBV4-2 and TRBJ2-5; 9 positions match TRBD1. CDR3 length: 17 residues. Germline lookup yields CDR1 LGHNA and CDR2 YNFKEQ. With V trimmed by 3 bases and J by 4 bases, 12 bases remained unmatched. CDR3 in amino acids: CASSQYETGGTLETQYF. CDR3 sequence (DNA): TGTGCCAGCAGCCAGTACGAGACAGGGGGAACACTAGAGACCCAGTACTTC.

This chain connects TRBV7-2 to TRBJ2-5, with TRBD2 matching over 10 bases. CDR3 length: 14 amino acids. Losses at the gene ends were 3 bases for V and 5 bases for J; bases not matched to a gene: 3. Germline V CDR1 and CDR2: SGHTA, FQGNSA. DNA of the CDR3: TGTGCCAGCAGCTTGGGTAGCGGGAGGGAGACCCAGTACTTC. Translation gives CASSLGSGRETQYF.

The V gene is TRBV20-1, the J gene TRBJ2-5; 7 bases align to TRBD2. CDR1 DFQATT and CDR2 SNEGSKA come from the germline V gene (reference sequence). The CDR3 is 11 amino acids. The CDR3 reads CSPLASQTQYF. The CDR3 DNA follows: TGCAGCCCACTAGCGTCGCAGACCCAGTACTTC.

This sequence joins TRBV29-1 and TRBJ2-2; D not certain. This CDR3 is built from 13 residues. V was clipped by 4 bases and J by 1 base, with 7 bases between them. Per germline, CDR1 SQVTM and CDR2 ANQGSEA. CDR3 nucleotide sequence: TGCAGCGTTGTAGGCGGGAACACCGGGGAGCTGTTTTTT. It yields the protein CSVVGGNTGELFF.